This TCR beta chain was captured by sequencing in a study of blood T cell repertoires in COVID-19. Across the whole study: Collection of acute and convalescent COVID-19 samples took place in the United States, Italy and Spain.

Recruitment covered about two dozen US areas and drew participants whose ages spanned roughly 18 to 89 years. Trimming removed 5 bases from V and 0 bases from J, with 12 bases in between. The germline V gene encodes CDR1 SGHTA and CDR2 FQGNSA. This CDR3 region has 15 residues. Profiling relied on immunoSEQ multiplex PCR, and the TCRdb table lists in-frame clones only, not all of them. The sample carries about 150,000 clones, about nine tenths recorded once. The material sequenced was PBMCs or T cells enriched from blood (not recorded which). The origin of this receptor is a woman between 35 and 50 years old who had been exposed to COVID-19. This chain links TRBV7-2 with TRBJ2-3; D is uncertain. The CDR3 DNA follows: TGTGCCAGCAGCCCCAGTTGGTCTAGCACAGATACGCAGTATTTT. Protein product: CASSPSWSSTDTQYF. Combining the CDR3 with reference TRBV7-2 and TRBJ2-3 gives the whole variable domain GAGVSQSPSNKVTEKGKDVELRCDPISGHTALYWYRQSLGQGLEFLIYFQGNSAPDKSGLPSDRFSAERTGGSVSTLTIQRTQQEDSAVYLCASSPSWSSTDTQYFGPGTRLTVL.